The next 20 T cell receptor beta chains were all read from a single sample in a study of long-term antiretroviral therapy in people with HIV. Samples were assayed with immunoSEQ v3.0 at survey level. Clones were read by immunoSEQ multiplex PCR, and TCRdb kept only the in-frame ones, dropping some. The sample lists tens of thousands of clones, over 70% occurring once. This material consisted of unsorted PBMCs, taken 2.9 years after starting antiretroviral therapy. The receptor set was obtained from a woman in her 30s with HIV.

V is TRBV19 and J is TRBJ2-5; 8 bases line up with TRBD2. Per germline, CDR1 LNHDA and CDR2 SQIVND (reference sequence). V dropped 10 bases and J dropped 1; count of bases not matched to a gene: 11. The CDR3 is 15 amino acids. Here the CDR3 DNA reads TGTGCCACCCAAAAGGCGGGGGGCCCCCAAGAGACCCAGTACTTC. Residues: CATQKAGGPQETQYF.

This clone was observed once. V gene TRBV11-1 combines with J gene TRBJ2-6; D uncertain. V was cut by 2 bases and J by 0 bases, with 5 bases left in between. The CDR3 length is 15 residues. Germline values: CDR1 SGHAT, CDR2 FQDESV (reference sequence). The CDR3 coding sequence is TGTGCCAGCAGCTTACTGTTCTCTGGGGCCAACGTCCTGACTTTC. It specifies CASSLLFSGANVLTF.

The chain recombines TRBV2 with TRBJ2-7, with 7 bases matching TRBD1. The length of the CDR3 is 12 residues. CDR1 is SNHLY and CDR2 is FYNNEI in the germline V gene. Losses at the gene ends were 6 bases for V and 1 base for J; bases not matched to a gene: 0. This CDR3 reads CASRGQSYEQYF. As DNA, the CDR3 is TGTGCCAGCAGGGGACAGTCCTACGAGCAGTACTTC. The whole variable domain, filled in from reference TRBV2 and TRBJ2-7, reads EPEVTQTPSHQVTQMGQEVILRCVPISNHLYFYWYRQILGQKVEFLVSFYNNEISEKSEIFDDQFSVERPDGSNFTLKIRSTKLEDSAMYFCASRGQSYEQYFGPGTRLTVT.

The chain couples TRBV6-4 to TRBJ2-7; 8 positions agree with TRBD2. Germline assignment: CDR1 MRHNA and CDR2 SNTAGT. This CDR3 is built from 14 residues. Trimming took 6 bases from V and 5 from J; bases not matched to a gene: 9. The DNA for the CDR3 is TGTGCCAGCAGATACTCCGGACTAGCCCACGAGCAGTACGTC. This gives the protein CASRYSGLAHEQYV.

This chain links TRBV2 with TRBJ1-6; no clear D gene. The CDR3 is 13 residues long. The V and J ends lost 11 bases and 10 bases respectively, with 18 bases between them. CDR1 and CDR2 from the germline V gene are SNHLY and FYNNEI. The chain's CDR3 is CAGLTERESPLHF. CDR3 nucleotides: TGTGCCGGATTGACGGAGCGGGAATCACCCCTCCACTTT. Using reference TRBV2 and TRBJ1-6 for the parts outside the CDR3, the full variable domain is EPEVTQTPSHQVTQMGQEVILRCVPISNHLYFYWYRQILGQKVEFLVSFYNNEISEKSEIFDDQFSVERPDGSNFTLKIRSTKLEDSAMYFCAGLTERESPLHFGNGTRLTVT.

This CDR3 is CASSSRLAGAGANVLTF. The CDR3 DNA sequence: TGTGCCAGCAGTTCTCGACTAGCGGGGGCCGGGGCCAACGTCCTGACTTTC. J is TRBJ2-6 and V is TRBV2; TRBD2 agrees at 12 bases. Germline V gene sequence: CDR1 SNHLY, CDR2 FYNNEI. The CDR3 runs 17 residues. With V trimmed by 5 bases and J by 4 bases, 6 bases remained unmatched.

The chain couples TRBV5-5 to TRBJ2-2; a weak D match, TRBD2 (6 bases). The germline CDR1 and CDR2 sequences are SGHKS and YYEKEE (reference sequence). The CDR3 loop spans 15 amino acids. Trimming pared 4 bases from V and 3 bases from J, leaving 13 bases between. The CDR3 coding sequence is TGTGCCAGCAGCAGGAGGGACGGTCACACCGGGGAGCTGTTTTTT. This codes for CASSRRDGHTGELFF.

The V call is TRBV27, the J call TRBJ2-1; D call uncertain. The CDR3 totals 11 residues. Germline V gives CDR1 MNHEY, CDR2 SMNVEV (reference sequence). V was pared by 4 bases and J by 9 bases, with 7 bases between. CDR3 in amino acids: CASSYYGEQFF. The CDR3 DNA reads TGTGCCAGCAGTTACTACGGTGAGCAGTTCTTC.

The chain combines TRBV5-1 with TRBJ2-3; TRBD2 is a possible D gene (7 bases). The V and J ends lost 3 bases and 2 bases respectively, with 13 bases between them. Germline V lookup: CDR1 SGHRS, CDR2 YFSETQ. The CDR3 is 15 amino acids. CDR3 sequence: CASSSGGATTDTQYF. In DNA form, the CDR3 reads TGCGCCAGCAGCTCGGGGGGCGCGACCACAGATACGCAGTATTTT.

The chain combines TRBV6-5 with TRBJ1-3, with 7 positions matching TRBD1. The CDR3 is made up of 14 amino acids. The germline CDR1 and CDR2 sequences are MNHEY and SVGAGI. J was trimmed by 4 bases and V by 6 bases; bases with no gene match: 6. CDR3 DNA: TGTGCCAGCAGGGCCGGGACAGCCGGAAACACCATATATTTT. Its translation: CASRAGTAGNTIYF.

The chain combines TRBV6-1 with TRBJ2-7; D is unclear. V was pared by 4 bases and J by 0 bases, with 13 bases between. Germline CDR1 MNHNS, CDR2 SASEGT. The CDR3 contains 15 residues. The CDR3 region has the DNA TGTGCCAGCAGTGCCCCACCCCGGTCCTCCTACGAGCAGTACGTC. It translates to CASSAPPRSSYEQYV.

This sequence joins TRBV20-1 and TRBJ1-1, with D uncertain. There are 11 residues in the CDR3. CDR1 is DFQATT and CDR2 is SNEGSKA in the germline V gene (reference sequence). Trimming stripped 6 bases from V and 3 bases from J, with 8 bases between. CDR3 in amino acids: CSAADYTEAFF. Here the CDR3 DNA reads TGCAGTGCCGCGGACTACACTGAAGCTTTCTTT.

V usage is TRBV27 and J usage is TRBJ2-2, with D possibly being TRBD2 (6 bases). This CDR3 spans 16 amino acids. Germline CDR1 and CDR2: MNHEY and SMNVEV (reference sequence). Trimming pared 0 bases from V and 5 bases from J, leaving 13 bases between. CDR3 sequence: CASSLSWVGGTGELFF. CDR3 nucleotides: TGTGCCAGCAGTTTATCGTGGGTGGGAGGAACCGGGGAGCTGTTTTTT.

The rearrangement links TRBV7-3 to TRBJ2-2, with 9 bases lining up with TRBD1. The germline CDR1 and CDR2 sequences are SGHTA and FQGTGA. CDR3 length: 16 amino acids. Trimming cost V 6 bases and J 4 bases; bases outside gene matches: 9. For the CDR3, the DNA is TGTGCCAGCAGACCATCCGGGACAGGGACCACCGGGGAGCTGTTTTTT. Its protein is CASRPSGTGTTGELFF.

The chain joins TRBV7-6 to TRBJ2-2; no definite D call. The V end lost 5 bases, the J end lost 2 bases, and 6 bases lay between the germline ends. Germline CDR1 and CDR2: SGHVS and FNYEAQ. This CDR3 contains 13 residues. The CDR3 DNA reads as TGTGCCAGCAGCCTCCGCAACACCGGGGAGCTGTTTTTT. Its translation: CASSLRNTGELFF.

The chain recombines TRBV11-2 with TRBJ2-5; no clear D gene. The V gene's germline CDR1 is SGHAT and CDR2 FQNNGV. V lost 3 bases to trimming and J lost 1 base, with 6 bases between them. CDR3 length: 13 residues. CDR3 region: CASSLRIQETQYF. CDR3 coding DNA: TGTGCCAGCAGCTTGCGGATCCAAGAGACCCAGTACTTC.

In its sample, this clone was seen once. The genes are TRBV5-4 and TRBJ2-7; 8 positions agree with TRBD1. CDR1 and CDR2 (germline): SGHNT, YYREEE (reference sequence). J lost 3 bases, V lost 3 bases, and 5 bases had no gene match. CDR3 length: 14 residues. The CDR3 DNA reads TGTGCCAGCAGCTCTGGACAGGGTTTCTACGAGCAGTACTTC. It encodes CASSSGQGFYEQYF. The whole variable domain, remainder taken from reference TRBV5-4 and TRBJ2-7, is ETGVTQSPTHLIKTRGQQVTLRCSSQSGHNTVSWYQQALGQGPQFIFQYYREEENGRGNFPPRFSGLQFPNYSSELNVNALELDDSALYLCASSSGQGFYEQYFGPGTRLTVT.

This clone occurred once. This chain connects TRBV4-1 to TRBJ1-2, with 8 positions matching TRBD1. CDR1 and CDR2 from the germline V gene are MGHRA and YSYEKL. This CDR3 has 16 residues. Trimming at V came to 2 bases and at J to 6 bases, leaving 11 bases not matched to a gene. The CDR3 loop is CASSQPGDRRRDGYTF. Here the CDR3 DNA reads TGCGCCAGCAGCCAACCGGGGGACAGGAGGAGGGATGGCTACACCTTC.

This clone was detected only once. The genes are TRBV9 and TRBJ1-3, with a possible D match to TRBD1 (5 bases). In germline, CDR1 is SGDLS, CDR2 YYNGEE. CDR3 length: 16 amino acids. Trimming took off 4 bases at V and 0 bases at J, with 14 bases between the two ends. CDR3 in DNA: TGTGCCAGCAGCTTCGACAGTACCTCCTCTGGAAACACCATATATTTT. It translates to CASSFDSTSSGNTIYF.

The V gene is TRBV7-8, the J gene TRBJ2-1; D is uncertain. The germline gives CDR1 SGHVS, CDR2 FQNEAQ. The CDR3 contains 15 residues. V was shortened by 4 bases and J by 0 bases, with 10 bases between the two germline ends. The CDR3 nucleotides read TGTGCCAGCAGCTCCTACACAAACTCCTACAATGAGCAGTTCTTC. It translates to CASSSYTNSYNEQFF.